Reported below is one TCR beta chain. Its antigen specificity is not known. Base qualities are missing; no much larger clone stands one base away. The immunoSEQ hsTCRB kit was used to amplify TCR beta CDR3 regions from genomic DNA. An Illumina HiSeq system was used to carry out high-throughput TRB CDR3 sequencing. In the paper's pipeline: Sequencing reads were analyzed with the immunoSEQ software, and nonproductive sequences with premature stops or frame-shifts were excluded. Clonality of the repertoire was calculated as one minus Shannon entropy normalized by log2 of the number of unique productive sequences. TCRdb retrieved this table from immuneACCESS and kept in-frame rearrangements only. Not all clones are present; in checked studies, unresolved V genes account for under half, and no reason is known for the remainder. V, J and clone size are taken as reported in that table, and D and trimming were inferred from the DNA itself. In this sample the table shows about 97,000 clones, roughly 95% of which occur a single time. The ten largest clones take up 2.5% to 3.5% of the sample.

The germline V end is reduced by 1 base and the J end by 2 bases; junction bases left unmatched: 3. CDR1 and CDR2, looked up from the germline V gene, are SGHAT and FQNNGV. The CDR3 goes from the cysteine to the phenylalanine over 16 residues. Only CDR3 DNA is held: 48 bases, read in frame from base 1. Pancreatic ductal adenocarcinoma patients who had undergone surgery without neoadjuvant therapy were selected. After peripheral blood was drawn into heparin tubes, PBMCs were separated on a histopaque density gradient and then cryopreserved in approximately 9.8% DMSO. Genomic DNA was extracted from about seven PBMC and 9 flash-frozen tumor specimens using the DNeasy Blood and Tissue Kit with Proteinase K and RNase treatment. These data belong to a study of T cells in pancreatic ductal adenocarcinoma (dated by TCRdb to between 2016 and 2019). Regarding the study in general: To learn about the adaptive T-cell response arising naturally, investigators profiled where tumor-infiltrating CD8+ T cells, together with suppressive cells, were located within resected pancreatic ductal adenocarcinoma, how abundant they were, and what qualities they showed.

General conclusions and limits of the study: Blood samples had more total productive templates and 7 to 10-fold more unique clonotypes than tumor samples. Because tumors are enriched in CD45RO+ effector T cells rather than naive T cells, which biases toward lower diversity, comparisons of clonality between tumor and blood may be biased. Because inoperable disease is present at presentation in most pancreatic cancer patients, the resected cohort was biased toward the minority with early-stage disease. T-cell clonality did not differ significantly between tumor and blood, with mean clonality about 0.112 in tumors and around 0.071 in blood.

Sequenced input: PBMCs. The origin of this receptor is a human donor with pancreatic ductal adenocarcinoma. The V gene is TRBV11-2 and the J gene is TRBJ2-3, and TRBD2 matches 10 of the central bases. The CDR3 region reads CASSLGLAGDTDTQYF. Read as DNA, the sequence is TGTGCCAGCAGCTTAGGTCTAGCGGGAGACACAGATACGCAGTATTTT.